The rows below give T cell receptor beta chains drawn from one sample of a study of post-analysis software for immune sequencing data. TCRdb re-called the PCR reads with MiXCR, one entry per CDR3 protein. The data hold about 770,000 distinct CDR3 sequences, with just over 45% observed a single time. The sequenced sample consisted of blood. The origin of the receptors is a girl aged 5 to 17 with multiple sclerosis. The CDR3 runs from the conserved cysteine through the conserved F or W. The order of the fields is J gene, D gene, V gene, clone size, CDR3 DNA, CDR3 protein. The D gene is left open where the match is weak. Size tells how often a clone was seen (once, few, many) or the class of an expanded clone, and some rows leave it out.

j_gene: TRBJ2-5; d_gene: -; v_gene: TRBV3-1; abundance: -; CDR3nt: TGTGCCAGCAGTTTTAGGGTGTCCCAGTACTTC; CDR3aa: CASSFRVSQYF
j_gene: TRBJ2-1; d_gene: TRBD2; v_gene: TRBV12-3/TRBV12-4; abundance: -; CDR3nt: TGTGCCAGCAGTCTCGCTCTCGCGGGAGCTTACAATGAGCAGTTCTTC; CDR3aa: CASSLALAGAYNEQFF
j_gene: TRBJ2-5; d_gene: -; v_gene: TRBV6-2/TRBV6-3; abundance: few; CDR3nt: TGTGCCAGCTCGGCCGGGACATATAAAGAGACCCAGTACTTC; CDR3aa: CASSAGTYKETQYF
j_gene: TRBJ2-5; d_gene: -; v_gene: TRBV29-1; abundance: -; CDR3nt: TGCAGCGTTGAAGAAGATAACGGGGTCGAACAAGAGACCCAGTACTTC; CDR3aa: CSVEEDNGVEQETQYF
j_gene: TRBJ2-7; d_gene: -; v_gene: TRBV20-1; abundance: -; CDR3nt: TGCAGTGCGGGACACCCCTACGAGCAGTACTTC; CDR3aa: CSAGHPYEQYF
j_gene: TRBJ2-3; d_gene: -; v_gene: TRBV20-1; abundance: -; CDR3nt: TGCAGTGCTAGAGATGCGGGGCACACAGATACGCAGTATTTT; CDR3aa: CSARDAGHTDTQYF
j_gene: TRBJ2-1; d_gene: TRBD2; v_gene: TRBV20-1; abundance: -; CDR3nt: TGCAGTGTTTTGGCAGGGCGGGAGAACAATGAGCAGTTCTTC; CDR3aa: CSVLAGRENNEQFF
j_gene: TRBJ2-3; d_gene: TRBD2; v_gene: TRBV9; abundance: few; CDR3nt: TGTGCCAGCAGCGTCGGGGGACTAGCGGCTAGCACAGATACGCAGTATTTT; CDR3aa: CASSVGGLAASTDTQYF
j_gene: TRBJ1-2; d_gene: -; v_gene: TRBV24-1; abundance: -; CDR3nt: TGTGCCACCAGTGACCAGGGACACTACTATGGCTACACCTTC; CDR3aa: CATSDQGHYYGYTF
j_gene: TRBJ2-1; d_gene: -; v_gene: TRBV7-9; abundance: -; CDR3nt: TGTGCCAGCAGCCCGATGGGGTCCAATTTACTATACAATGAGCAGTTCTTC; CDR3aa: CASSPMGSNLLYNEQFF
j_gene: TRBJ2-1; d_gene: TRBD1; v_gene: TRBV5-1; abundance: -; CDR3nt: TGCGCCAGCCGCAGGACCGGGACAGGAAACAATGAGCAGTTCTTC; CDR3aa: CASRRTGTGNNEQFF
j_gene: TRBJ2-1; d_gene: TRBD2; v_gene: TRBV9; abundance: once; CDR3nt: TGTGCCAGCAGCCTTAGCGGGAGCAATGAGCAGTTCTTC; CDR3aa: CASSLSGSNEQFF
j_gene: TRBJ2-2; d_gene: -; v_gene: TRBV12-3/TRBV12-4; abundance: -; CDR3nt: TGTGCCAGCAGAAGTCCCACAGGGGGGGAGGCCGGGGAGCTGTTTTTT; CDR3aa: CASRSPTGGEAGELFF
j_gene: TRBJ2-3; d_gene: -; v_gene: TRBV7-9; abundance: few; CDR3nt: TGTGCCAGCAGCCCCGCGATAAATACGCAGTATTTT; CDR3aa: CASSPAINTQYF
j_gene: TRBJ1-2; d_gene: -; v_gene: TRBV25-1; abundance: -; CDR3nt: TGTGCCAGCAGTGCAACCAACATGGGCAACACCTTC; CDR3aa: CASSATNMGNTF
j_gene: TRBJ2-7; d_gene: -; v_gene: TRBV12-5; abundance: -; CDR3nt: TGTGCTGCAGGCGTGTCCCACGAGCAGTACTTC; CDR3aa: CAAGVSHEQYF
j_gene: TRBJ2-5; d_gene: -; v_gene: TRBV4-3; abundance: few; CDR3nt: TGCGCCAGCAGCCACCGACTAGGCTTGGAGACCCAGTACTTC; CDR3aa: CASSHRLGLETQYF
j_gene: TRBJ2-1; d_gene: -; v_gene: TRBV12-3/TRBV12-4; abundance: -; CDR3nt: TGTGCCAGCAGTCGGATCCCCCTATACAATGAGCAGTTCTTC; CDR3aa: CASSRIPLYNEQFF
j_gene: TRBJ2-7; d_gene: -; v_gene: TRBV9; abundance: -; CDR3nt: TGTGCCAGCAGTGAATCTAGCGCGACAACCTACGAGCAGTACTTC; CDR3aa: CASSESSATTYEQYF
j_gene: TRBJ1-3; d_gene: TRBD1; v_gene: TRBV6-6; abundance: -; CDR3nt: TGTGCCAGCAGTCGCGATGGGACAGATACAAACACCATATATTTT; CDR3aa: CASSRDGTDTNTIYF
j_gene: TRBJ2-1; d_gene: -; v_gene: TRBV29-1; abundance: few; CDR3nt: TGCAGCGTCGGACTCGGGACGGATGAGCAGTTCTTC; CDR3aa: CSVGLGTDEQFF
j_gene: TRBJ2-7; d_gene: -; v_gene: TRBV6-6; abundance: -; CDR3nt: TGTGCCAGCAGCCATCGACAGGCCAACTACGAGCAGTACTTC; CDR3aa: CASSHRQANYEQYF
j_gene: TRBJ2-1; d_gene: TRBD2; v_gene: TRBV5-1; abundance: -; CDR3nt: TGCGCCAGCAGCTTGCGGACTAGCTACATGAATGAGCAGTTCTTC; CDR3aa: CASSLRTSYMNEQFF
j_gene: TRBJ2-7; d_gene: -; v_gene: TRBV27; abundance: -; CDR3nt: TGTGCCAGCAGTTTATCCGGGAACAACGAGCAGTACTTC; CDR3aa: CASSLSGNNEQYF
j_gene: TRBJ2-5; d_gene: -; v_gene: TRBV5-1; abundance: few; CDR3nt: TGCGCCAGCAGCTTGAATCTCATACAGGACCAGTACTTC; CDR3aa: CASSLNLIQDQYF
j_gene: TRBJ2-1; d_gene: TRBD2; v_gene: TRBV20-1; abundance: -; CDR3nt: TGCAGTGCTAGACATGAGACTAGCGGTCTCGGCAATGAGCAGTTCTTC; CDR3aa: CSARHETSGLGNEQFF
j_gene: TRBJ2-3; d_gene: TRBD2; v_gene: TRBV28; abundance: -; CDR3nt: TGTGCCAGCACCACATCGGGCCTAGCGGGAACCGCCCTGAGCACAGATACGCAGTATTTT; CDR3aa: CASTTSGLAGTALSTDTQYF
j_gene: TRBJ1-2; d_gene: -; v_gene: TRBV28; abundance: -; CDR3nt: TGTGCCAGCAGCCCCTTTGATGGCTACACCTTC; CDR3aa: CASSPFDGYTF
j_gene: TRBJ2-7; d_gene: TRBD1; v_gene: TRBV5-1; abundance: many; CDR3nt: TGTGCCAGCAGTCCCGGGACAGCCTACGAGCAGTACTTC; CDR3aa: CASSPGTAYEQYF
j_gene: TRBJ2-1; d_gene: TRBD2; v_gene: TRBV15; abundance: -; CDR3nt: TGTGTCACCAGCAGGGACCCGGGGACTAGCAGGTACAATGAGCAGTTCTTC; CDR3aa: CVTSRDPGTSRYNEQFF
j_gene: TRBJ2-7; d_gene: TRBD1; v_gene: TRBV15; abundance: few; CDR3nt: TGTGCCACCAGTGAAGACAGGGGGCTTGACGAGCAGTACTTC; CDR3aa: CATSEDRGLDEQYF
j_gene: TRBJ1-2; d_gene: TRBD1; v_gene: TRBV5-1; abundance: -; CDR3nt: TGCGCCAGCAGCAAGGGACAGGGGGCAGACTATGGCTACACCTTC; CDR3aa: CASSKGQGADYGYTF
j_gene: TRBJ2-5; d_gene: TRBD2; v_gene: TRBV27; abundance: few; CDR3nt: TGTGCCAGCAGTCCTCGGACTAGCGGGAGTGGAGAGACCCAGTACTTC; CDR3aa: CASSPRTSGSGETQYF
j_gene: TRBJ2-7; d_gene: TRBD2; v_gene: TRBV29-1; abundance: -; CDR3nt: TGCAGCGTTGCTACTACTAGCGGGAGTCTCATCAATGAGCAGTACTTC; CDR3aa: CSVATTSGSLINEQYF
j_gene: TRBJ2-7; d_gene: -; v_gene: TRBV7-9; abundance: -; CDR3nt: TGTGCCAGCAGCTTAGGACTCTCACCCTTCTACGAGCAGTACTTC; CDR3aa: CASSLGLSPFYEQYF
j_gene: TRBJ2-7; d_gene: -; v_gene: TRBV6-5; abundance: -; CDR3nt: TGTGCCAGCAGTTACAGTCTAGCCGTACCACCCATCTCCTACGGGCAGTACTTC; CDR3aa: CASSYSLAVPPISYGQYF
j_gene: TRBJ2-1; d_gene: TRBD2; v_gene: TRBV3-1; abundance: few; CDR3nt: TGTGCCAGCAGCCCCTGGACTAGCGGGAGTCGCGATGAGCAGTTCTTC; CDR3aa: CASSPWTSGSRDEQFF
j_gene: TRBJ2-4; d_gene: TRBD2; v_gene: TRBV27; abundance: -; CDR3nt: TGTGCCAGCAGTTCTGCGGGAGGGGCCCCAGGTGAGCAGTACTTC; CDR3aa: CASSSAGGAPGEQYF
j_gene: TRBJ2-7; d_gene: -; v_gene: TRBV12-3/TRBV12-4; abundance: few; CDR3nt: TGTGCCAGCAGTTTCTCGGGCGGGGCGAACTCCTACGAGCAGTACTTC; CDR3aa: CASSFSGGANSYEQYF
j_gene: TRBJ2-7; d_gene: -; v_gene: TRBV12-3/TRBV12-4; abundance: few; CDR3nt: TGTGCCAGCAGTCACCCCTACGAGCAGTACTTC; CDR3aa: CASSHPYEQYF
j_gene: TRBJ2-1; d_gene: -; v_gene: TRBV14; abundance: -; CDR3nt: TGTGCCAGCAGCCAATACGGGGCGGGTGAGCAGTTCTTC; CDR3aa: CASSQYGAGEQFF
j_gene: TRBJ2-5; d_gene: TRBD2; v_gene: TRBV12-3/TRBV12-4; abundance: few; CDR3nt: TGTGCCAGCAGACCACCGGGACACACTAGCGGGAGGGCCAGAGAGACCCAGTACTTC; CDR3aa: CASRPPGHTSGRARETQYF
j_gene: TRBJ1-2; d_gene: TRBD1; v_gene: TRBV12-3/TRBV12-4; abundance: -; CDR3nt: TGTGCCAGCAGTTTGGCAATTGTGACAGGGTACTATGGCTACACCTTC; CDR3aa: CASSLAIVTGYYGYTF
j_gene: TRBJ2-1; d_gene: -; v_gene: TRBV3-1; abundance: -; CDR3nt: TGTGCCAGCAGCCAAGATTACGGGGACTCATACAATGAGCAGTTCTTC; CDR3aa: CASSQDYGDSYNEQFF
j_gene: TRBJ1-4; d_gene: -; v_gene: TRBV9; abundance: -; CDR3nt: TGTGCCAGCAGCGCGCAGCCTTATAATGAAAAACTGTTTTTT; CDR3aa: CASSAQPYNEKLFF
j_gene: TRBJ1-6; d_gene: -; v_gene: TRBV5-1; abundance: -; CDR3nt: TGCGCCAGCAGCTTGGGGCCTGACTCGGAGGGGCTTGCCCTCCACTTT; CDR3aa: CASSLGPDSEGLALHF
j_gene: TRBJ2-7; d_gene: -; v_gene: TRBV28; abundance: -; CDR3nt: TGTGCCAGCAGTTGTTCCGCAGGGCCGTACGAGCAGTACTTC; CDR3aa: CASSCSAGPYEQYF
j_gene: TRBJ1-2; d_gene: -; v_gene: TRBV12-3/TRBV12-4; abundance: -; CDR3nt: TGTGCCAGCAGTCCGAGACAGGCTTATGGCTACACCTTC; CDR3aa: CASSPRQAYGYTF
j_gene: TRBJ2-1; d_gene: TRBD1; v_gene: TRBV29-1; abundance: -; CDR3nt: TGCAGCGTTGTGGTGGGACAGGGCTTCTCCTACAATGAGCAGTTCTTC; CDR3aa: CSVVVGQGFSYNEQFF
j_gene: TRBJ1-5; d_gene: -; v_gene: TRBV24-1; abundance: -; CDR3nt: TGTGCCACCAGTGATCCGGGAGCGAATCAGCCCCAGCATTTT; CDR3aa: CATSDPGANQPQHF
j_gene: TRBJ2-4; d_gene: -; v_gene: TRBV3-1; abundance: -; CDR3nt: TGTGCCAGCAGCCAGGGGTCTAGGGTAGCGGCGGCCAAAAACATTCAGTACTTC; CDR3aa: CASSQGSRVAAAKNIQYF
j_gene: TRBJ2-7; d_gene: -; v_gene: TRBV6-5; abundance: -; CDR3nt: TGTGCCAGCACCAACCCTGGGGGTGGGTCCGAGCAGTACTTC; CDR3aa: CASTNPGGGSEQYF
j_gene: TRBJ2-1; d_gene: -; v_gene: TRBV19; abundance: -; CDR3nt: TGTGCCAGTAGTTCTGTGGGTGAGCAGTTCTTC; CDR3aa: CASSSVGEQFF
j_gene: TRBJ2-3; d_gene: -; v_gene: TRBV7-3; abundance: few; CDR3nt: TGTGCCAGCAGCCAACTACCGGGACTCACCACAGATACGCAGTATTTT; CDR3aa: CASSQLPGLTTDTQYF
j_gene: TRBJ2-5; d_gene: -; v_gene: TRBV13; abundance: few; CDR3nt: TGTGCCAGCAGCTTCTGGTTGGAAGAGACCCAGTACTTC; CDR3aa: CASSFWLEETQYF
j_gene: TRBJ1-4; d_gene: -; v_gene: TRBV5-1; abundance: -; CDR3nt: TGCGCCAGCAGCCTAGGGTGGGCTAATGAAAAACTGTTTTTT; CDR3aa: CASSLGWANEKLFF
j_gene: TRBJ2-7; d_gene: -; v_gene: TRBV10-3; abundance: -; CDR3nt: TGTGCCATCAGTGAGTCGGAACTTTCCAGCTCCGACGAGCAGTACTTC; CDR3aa: CAISESELSSSDEQYF